Below are 32 T cell receptor beta chains sequenced from a single sample in a study of blood T cell repertoires in COVID-19 (dated by TCRdb to 2018 to 2020). Receptor libraries were prepared by the immunoSEQ multiplex PCR assay. Held by TCRdb, this immuneACCESS table contains in-frame sequences only and omits some clones. Under half of the omission traces to an unresolved V gene where checked; the cause of the rest is unknown. The sample has roughly 10,000 clones on record, 80% to 90% of them singletons. The ten largest make up approximately 5.5% of the sample. Material for sequencing was peripheral blood. The receptor set was obtained from a human donor in a cohort sampled during active COVID-19.

This clone was recorded once. The CDR3 sequence: CASSTLAGGREQYF. The CDR3 DNA follows: TGTGCCAGCAGCACTCTAGCGGGGGGGCGCGAGCAGTACTTC. The rearrangement links TRBV28 to TRBJ2-7; 12 nucleotides align to TRBD2. Germline CDR1 reads MDHEN; CDR2 reads SYDVKM. CDR3 length: 14 residues. The trim removed 6 bases at V and 6 bases at J, leaving 6 bases unmatched.

The V and J genes are TRBV6-5 and TRBJ2-3; TRBD1 is a possible D gene (5 bases). Germline V gene data show CDR1 as MNHEY and CDR2 as SVGAGI. Deletions cut 9 bases from V and 4 bases from J, with 11 bases between. CDR3 length: 12 residues. The CDR3 sequence: CASGAGADTQYF. In DNA form, the CDR3 reads TGTGCCAGTGGGGCAGGCGCAGATACGCAGTATTTT.

The chain couples TRBV5-1 to TRBJ2-5; tentatively, D is TRBD1 (5 bases). The germline V and J ends were trimmed by 4 bases and 4 bases, with 14 bases remaining between them. CDR1 is SGHRS and CDR2 is YFSETQ in the germline V gene. This CDR3 has 14 residues. CDR3 in DNA: TGCGCCAGCAGCCCCCAGGGCCAGGCAGAGACCCAGTACTTC. This translates into CASSPQGQAETQYF.

This chain connects TRBV19 to TRBJ1-1; 10 nucleotides align to TRBD1. This CDR3 region has 14 residues. The ends lost 4 bases at V and 4 bases at J; junction bases unmatched: 3. Germline-derived CDR1 and CDR2 are LNHDA and SQIVND (reference sequence). The CDR3 bases are TGTGCCAGTAGTACCAGGACAGGGGGCACTGAAGCTTTCTTT. The encoded protein is CASSTRTGGTEAFF. Together with reference TRBV19 and TRBJ1-1, the CDR3 gives the full variable domain: DGGITQSPKYLFRKEGQNVTLSCEQNLNHDAMYWYRQDPGQGLRLIYYSQIVNDFQKGDIAEGYSVSREKKESFPLTVTSAQKNPTAFYLCASSTRTGGTEAFFGQGTRLTVV.

V gene TRBV5-1 combines with J gene TRBJ1-2; D might be TRBD1 (6 bases). V was trimmed by 4 bases and J by 0 bases, leaving 16 bases between them. Germline CDR1 SGHRS, CDR2 YFSETQ. CDR3 size: 16 residues. For the CDR3, the DNA is TGCGCCAGCAGCGCAACGAGGGGGACCCCTAACTATGGCTACACCTTC. It yields the protein CASSATRGTPNYGYTF. The full variable domain, rest sourced from reference TRBV5-1 and TRBJ1-2, is KAGVTQTPRYLIKTRGQQVTLSCSPISGHRSVSWYQQTPGQGLQFLFEYFSETQRNKGNFPGRFSGRQFSNSRSEMNVSTLELGDSALYLCASSATRGTPNYGYTFGSGTRLTVV.

The chain recombines TRBV6-1 with TRBJ1-5; 9 bases are shared with TRBD1. Germline CDR1 is MNHNS and CDR2 is SASEGT. With V trimmed by 6 bases and J by 1 base, 7 bases remained unmatched. The CDR3 has 16 amino acids. CDR3 in DNA: TGTGCCAGCAGGGAAAGGGGGACAGGGAGCAATCAGCCCCAGCATTTT. Its protein is CASRERGTGSNQPQHF.

This rearrangement joins TRBV28 to TRBJ2-7; 8 bases are shared with TRBD1. V lost 2 bases to trimming and J lost 1 base; unmatched junction nucleotides: 4. This CDR3 contains 15 residues. Germline CDR1 and CDR2: MDHEN and SYDVKM. CDR3 loop: CASSLRQGYSYEQYF. In nucleotides, the CDR3 is TGTGCCAGCAGTTTACGACAGGGGTATTCCTACGAGCAGTACTTC.

This chain uses TRBV6-1 with TRBJ1-5, with D uncertain. The V end lost 3 bases, the J end lost 1 base, and 19 bases lay between the germline ends. The CDR3 runs 18 residues. Germline loops: CDR1 MNHNS, CDR2 SASEGT. The CDR3 DNA is TGTGCCAGCAGTGATTCACCTGGACGCCGCGGGAGCAATCAGCCCCAGCATTTT. Translated, it gives CASSDSPGRRGSNQPQHF.

This chain connects TRBV11-3 to TRBJ2-3, with 11 bases lining up with TRBD2. Trimming at V came to 5 bases and at J to 5 bases, leaving 6 bases not matched to a gene. Germline V gene lookup returns CDR1 SGHNT and CDR2 YENEEA. The CDR3 has 15 amino acids. CDR3 sequence reads: CASSPSGGSIDTQYF. The CDR3 bases are TGTGCCAGCAGCCCTAGCGGGGGGTCCATAGATACGCAGTATTTT. The whole variable domain, filled in from reference TRBV11-3 and TRBJ2-3, reads EAGVVQSPRYKIIEKKQPVAFWCNPISGHNTLYWYLQNLGQGPELLIRYENEEAVDDSQLPKDRFSAERLKGVDSTLKIQPAELGDSAVYLCASSPSGGSIDTQYFGPGTRLTVL.

The chain combines TRBV7-2 with TRBJ1-5, with a weak D call TRBD1 (6 bases). The CDR3 is 15 residues long. From germline, CDR1 is SGHTA and CDR2 FQGNSA. The V gene lost 4 bases and the J gene lost 2 bases, with 12 bases spanning the gap. CDR3 nucleotides: TGTGCCAGCAGCTCCTCGGGGGGGCGCAATCAGCCCCAGCATTTT. This encodes CASSSSGGRNQPQHF.

The CDR3 region is CASSARGQNTEAFF. CDR3 nucleotide sequence: TGTGCCAGCAGCGCTAGAGGACAGAACACTGAAGCTTTCTTT. The V call is TRBV7-9, the J call TRBJ1-1; D might be TRBD1 (5 bases). The CDR3 runs 14 residues. The V gene's germline CDR1 is SEHNR and CDR2 FQNEAQ (reference sequence). Trimming removed 5 bases at V and 1 base at J, with 11 bases between.

This chain links TRBV28 with TRBJ1-1; D may be TRBD1 (5 bases). Germline-derived CDR1 and CDR2 are MDHEN and SYDVKM. V dropped 7 bases and J dropped 0 bases, with 21 bases sitting between them. The CDR3 is 17 amino acids. CDR3 in DNA: TGTGCCAGCACCTTGGACCCCGGGGGATATATGAACACTGAAGCTTTCTTT. Translating it yields CASTLDPGGYMNTEAFF.

The chain is built from TRBV7-9 and TRBJ1-1, with 9 nucleotides matching TRBD1. This CDR3 spans 16 amino acids. Germline loops: CDR1 SEHNR, CDR2 FQNEAQ (reference sequence). V dropped 4 bases and J dropped 5; count of bases not matched to a gene: 11. As DNA, the CDR3 is TGTGCCAGCAGCTCCAACAGGGGGCTAGGCGGTACTGAAGCTTTCTTT. Amino acid sequence: CASSSNRGLGGTEAFF.

This clone was found a few times. The rearrangement uses TRBV5-1 and TRBJ2-1, with 8 bases matching TRBD2. Per the germline V gene, CDR1 is SGHRS and CDR2 is YFSETQ. Trimming removed 3 bases from V and 6 bases from J; junction bases left unmatched: 2. The CDR3 is 13 amino acids. CDR3 coding DNA: TGCGCCAGCAGCTGGGGGACTAGCAATGAGCAGTTCTTC. Residues: CASSWGTSNEQFF.

CDR3 loop: CASTSWVGSGYTF. CDR3 DNA sequence: TGTGCCAGCACTTCTTGGGTAGGGAGTGGCTACACCTTC. The chain recombines TRBV2 with TRBJ1-2; D gene unclear. Germline V gives CDR1 SNHLY, CDR2 FYNNEI. This CDR3 is built from 13 residues. The V end lost 7 bases, the J end lost 7 bases, and 16 bases lay between the germline ends. Combining the CDR3 with reference TRBV2 and TRBJ1-2 gives the whole variable domain EPEVTQTPSHQVTQMGQEVILRCVPISNHLYFYWYRQILGQKVEFLVSFYNNEISEKSEIFDDQFSVERPDGSNFTLKIRSTKLEDSAMYFCASTSWVGSGYTFGSGTRLTVV.

This chain joins TRBV6-5 and TRBJ2-6; D perhaps matches TRBD1 (6 bases). V was clipped by 7 bases and J by 1 base, with 11 bases between them. CDR3 length equals 15 residues. Germline values: CDR1 MNHEY, CDR2 SVGAGI. The CDR3 nucleotides are TGTGCCAGCAAGAAGGGACATTCTGGGGCCAACGTCCTGACTTTC. Translation: CASKKGHSGANVLTF.

The rearrangement uses TRBV5-1 and TRBJ1-2, with 7 bases that match TRBD1. The CDR3 consists of 15 residues. V lost 2 bases and J lost 1; bases outside the gene matches: 5. From germline, CDR1 is SGHRS and CDR2 YFSETQ. The CDR3 nucleotides are TGCGCCAGCAGCTTACAGGGGATAGATAACTATGGCTACACCTTC. It encodes CASSLQGIDNYGYTF.

This rearrangement joins TRBV30 to TRBJ1-4; D possibly corresponds to TRBD1 (6 bases). This CDR3 spans 14 amino acids. With 0 bases removed from V and 8 bases from J, the gap between germline ends came to 13 bases. Germline V gene data show CDR1 as GTSNPN and CDR2 as SVGIG (reference sequence). The CDR3 sequence: CAWSVEQGNEKLFF. In nucleotides, the CDR3 is TGTGCCTGGAGTGTGGAACAGGGTAACGAAAAACTGTTTTTT.

The V call is TRBV7-6, the J call TRBJ2-2; TRBD2 matches at 10 bases. The CDR3 spans 16 residues. Trimming removed 4 bases from V and 1 base from J; junction bases left unmatched: 3. Germline V gene data show CDR1 as SGHVS and CDR2 as FNYEAQ. This CDR3 is CASSSRLAGNTGELFF. The CDR3 DNA follows: TGTGCCAGCAGCTCCCGACTAGCGGGGAACACCGGGGAGCTGTTTTTT.

The V call is TRBV5-1, the J call TRBJ1-3; no definite D call. The CDR3 covers 15 residues. Germline CDR1 SGHRS, CDR2 YFSETQ. The ends were cut back, 0 bases at V and 4 bases at J, with 11 bases in the middle. The DNA for the CDR3 is TGCGCCAGCAGCTTGGGAGGGTTGGACGGAAACACCATATATTTT. It yields the protein CASSLGGLDGNTIYF.

The genes are TRBV3-1 (or the pseudogene TRBV3-2) and TRBJ1-2; perhaps TRBD1 as D (6 bases). With 4 bases removed from V and 5 bases from J, the gap between germline ends came to 14 bases. This CDR3 has 14 residues. The germline V gene has CDR1 LGHDT and CDR2 YNNKEL (reference sequence). CDR3 region: CASSLTGTPYGYTF. DNA for the CDR3: TGTGCCAGCAGCCTAACCGGGACACCGTATGGCTACACCTTC.

The J gene is TRBJ1-5, the V gene TRBV27; maybe TRBD1 (6 bases). Germline V gene data show CDR1 as MNHEY and CDR2 as SMNVEV (reference sequence). The CDR3 covers 14 residues. V lost 5 bases to trimming and J lost 2 bases, with 10 bases between them. The CDR3 nucleotides read TGTGCCAGCAGTCGGTCAGGGGGCAATCAGCCCCAGCATTTT. It encodes CASSRSGGNQPQHF.

The chain links TRBV2 to TRBJ1-2; 8 positions agree with TRBD1. Trimming cost V 7 bases and J 0 bases; bases outside gene matches: 7. The CDR3 contains 15 residues. Germline CDR1 SNHLY, CDR2 FYNNEI. The CDR3 nucleotides are TGTGCCAGCACCCTAGGACAGGGAGCTAACTATGGCTACACCTTC. Translation gives CASTLGQGANYGYTF. Variable domain in full (rest from reference TRBV2 and TRBJ1-2): EPEVTQTPSHQVTQMGQEVILRCVPISNHLYFYWYRQILGQKVEFLVSFYNNEISEKSEIFDDQFSVERPDGSNFTLKIRSTKLEDSAMYFCASTLGQGANYGYTFGSGTRLTVV.

The CDR3 region is CASPSGSGTEAFF. CDR3 in DNA: TGTGCCAGCCCCTCCGGGAGTGGCACTGAAGCTTTCTTT. V gene TRBV28 combines with J gene TRBJ1-1; D is unresolved. The CDR3 spans 13 residues. Germline V CDR1 and CDR2: MDHEN, SYDVKM. Trimming pared 8 bases from V and 4 bases from J, leaving 14 bases between. Filled out from reference TRBV28 and TRBJ1-1, the complete variable domain reads DVKVTQSSRYLVKRTGEKVFLECVQDMDHENMFWYRQDPGLGLRLIYFSYDVKMKEKGDIPEGYSVSREKKERFSLILESASTNQTSMYLCASPSGSGTEAFFGQGTRLTVV.

This rearrangement joins TRBV5-1 to TRBJ2-5, with 7 bases identical to TRBD2. Germline CDR1 and CDR2: SGHRS and YFSETQ. V gave up 2 bases and J gave up 5 bases; unmatched junction bases: 12. The CDR3 runs 16 residues. The CDR3 region is CASSFGRGGPKETQYF. CDR3 coding DNA: TGCGCCAGCAGCTTTGGTCGCGGGGGACCTAAGGAGACCCAGTACTTC.

The rearrangement joins TRBV19 to TRBJ1-2; D possibly corresponds to TRBD1 (5 bases). Trimming left V 2 bases short and J 0 bases short, with 10 bases between. Germline V CDR1 and CDR2: LNHDA, SQIVND (reference sequence). The CDR3 is made up of 15 amino acids. The CDR3 DNA reads TGTGCCAGTAGTATATCAGGGTCCTCTAACTATGGCTACACCTTC. Translation gives CASSISGSSNYGYTF.

The chain is built from TRBV3-1 (or the pseudogene TRBV3-2) and TRBJ2-3; 7 bases line up with TRBD2. The junction had 13 bases not matched to a gene; V was cut back by 0 bases and J by 1 base. Germline V gene sequence: CDR1 LGHDT, CDR2 YNNKEL (reference sequence). The CDR3 has 19 residues. The CDR3 region is CASSQEFPTSPSRTDTQYF. The CDR3 nucleotides are TGTGCCAGCAGCCAAGAATTCCCGACTAGCCCGTCACGCACAGATACGCAGTATTTT.

The chain is built from TRBV29-1 and TRBJ2-7; 7 bases line up with TRBD1. The V gene end was trimmed by 3 bases and the J gene end by 2 bases; junction bases not matched to a gene: 4. This CDR3 region has 13 residues. Germline V gene sequence: CDR1 SQVTM, CDR2 ANQGSEA. This CDR3 reads CSVEDRRTYEQYF. CDR3 nucleotides: TGCAGCGTTGAGGACAGGAGAACCTACGAGCAGTACTTC.

V gene TRBV19 combines with J gene TRBJ2-6, with D possibly matching TRBD2 (5 bases). There are 16 residues in the CDR3. V shed 5 bases and J shed 0 bases, with 11 bases lying between them. CDR1 and CDR2 (germline): LNHDA, SQIVND (reference sequence). The CDR3 DNA reads TGTGCCAGTAGTGGCGGGCCCACCTCTGGGGCCAACGTCCTGACTTTC. Translating gives CASSGGPTSGANVLTF.

This sequence joins TRBV3-1 (or the pseudogene TRBV3-2) and TRBJ2-1; 11 bases are shared with TRBD1. Germline V gives CDR1 LGHDT, CDR2 YNNKEL (reference sequence). Losses at the gene ends were 1 base for V and 0 bases for J; bases not matched to a gene: 11. The CDR3 runs 20 residues. Here the CDR3 reads CASSQASGTGGSNSYNEQFF. The CDR3 coding sequence is TGTGCCAGCAGCCAAGCATCCGGGACAGGGGGGTCCAACTCCTACAATGAGCAGTTCTTC.

In its sample, this clone was seen a few times. V is TRBV13 and J is TRBJ2-3; perhaps TRBD2 as D (5 bases). Deletions cut 3 bases from V and 2 bases from J, with 12 bases between. CDR1 and CDR2 from the germline V gene are PRHDT and FYEKMQ (reference sequence). This CDR3 region has 15 residues. The CDR3 is CASSFPGLFTDTQYF. CDR3 coding DNA: TGTGCCAGCAGCTTTCCAGGACTCTTCACAGATACGCAGTATTTT.

This rearrangement joins TRBV6-5 to TRBJ2-5; 9 nucleotides match TRBD2. V lost 6 bases, J lost 2 bases, and 7 bases stayed unmatched. The CDR3 is 15 amino acids. Germline V gives CDR1 MNHEY, CDR2 SVGAGI. The CDR3 region has the DNA TGTGCCAGCAGCCGGGAGAGCGGGGGGCAAGAGACCCAGTACTTC. Its protein is CASSRESGGQETQYF.